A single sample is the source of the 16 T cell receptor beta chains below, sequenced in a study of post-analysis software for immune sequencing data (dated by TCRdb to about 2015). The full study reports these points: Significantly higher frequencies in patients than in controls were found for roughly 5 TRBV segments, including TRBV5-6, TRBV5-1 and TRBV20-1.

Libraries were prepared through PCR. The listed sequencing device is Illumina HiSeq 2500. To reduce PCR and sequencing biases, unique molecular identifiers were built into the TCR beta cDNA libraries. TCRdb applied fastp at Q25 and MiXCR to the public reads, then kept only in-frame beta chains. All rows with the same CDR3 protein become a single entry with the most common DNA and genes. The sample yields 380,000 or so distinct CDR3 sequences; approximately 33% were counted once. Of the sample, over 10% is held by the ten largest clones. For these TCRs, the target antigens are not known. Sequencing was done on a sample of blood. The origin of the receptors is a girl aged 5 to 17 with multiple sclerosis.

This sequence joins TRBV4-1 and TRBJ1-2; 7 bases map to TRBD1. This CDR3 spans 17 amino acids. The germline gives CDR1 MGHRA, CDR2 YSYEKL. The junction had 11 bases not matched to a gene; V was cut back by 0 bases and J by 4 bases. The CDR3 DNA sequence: TGCGCCAGCAGCCAAGATTTGGTGCAGGGGGTCCCCTATGGCTACACCTTC. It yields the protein CASSQDLVQGVPYGYTF.

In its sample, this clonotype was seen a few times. The CDR3 loop reads CSARDEASGGAYEQYF. As DNA, the CDR3 is TGCAGTGCTAGAGATGAGGCTAGCGGGGGGGCCTACGAGCAGTACTTC. V is TRBV20-1 and J is TRBJ2-5, with 12 bases that match TRBD2. The last part of the DNA fits TRBJ2-7 better; the J call may be wrong. Germline CDR1 is DFQATT and CDR2 is SNEGSKA (reference sequence). The CDR3 totals 16 residues.

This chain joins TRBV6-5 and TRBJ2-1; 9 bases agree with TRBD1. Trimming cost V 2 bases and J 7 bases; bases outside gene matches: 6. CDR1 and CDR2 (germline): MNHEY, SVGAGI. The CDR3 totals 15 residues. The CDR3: CASSYAGTGLNEQFF. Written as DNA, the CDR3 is TGTGCCAGCAGTTACGCCGGGACAGGGCTTAATGAGCAGTTCTTC.

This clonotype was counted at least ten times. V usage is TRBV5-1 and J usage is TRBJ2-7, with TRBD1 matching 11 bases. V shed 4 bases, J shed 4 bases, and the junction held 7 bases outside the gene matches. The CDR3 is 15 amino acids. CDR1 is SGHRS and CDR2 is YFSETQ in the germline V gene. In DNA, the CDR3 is TGCGCCAGCAGCCATACCGGGACAGGGGGTTACGAGCAGTACTTC. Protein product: CASSHTGTGGYEQYF. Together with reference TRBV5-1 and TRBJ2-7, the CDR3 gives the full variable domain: KAGVTQTPRYLIKTRGQQVTLSCSPISGHRSVSWYQQTPGQGLQFLFEYFSETQRNKGNFPGRFSGRQFSNSRSEMNVSTLELGDSALYLCASSHTGTGGYEQYFGPGTRLTVT.

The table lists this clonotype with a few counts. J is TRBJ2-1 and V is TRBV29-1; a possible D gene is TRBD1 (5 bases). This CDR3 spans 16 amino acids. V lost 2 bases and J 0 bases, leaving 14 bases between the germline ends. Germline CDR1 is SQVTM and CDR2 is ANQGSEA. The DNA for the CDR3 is TGCAGCGTTGAATTTGACAGCCCTAGCTCCTACAATGAGCAGTTCTTC. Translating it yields CSVEFDSPSSYNEQFF.

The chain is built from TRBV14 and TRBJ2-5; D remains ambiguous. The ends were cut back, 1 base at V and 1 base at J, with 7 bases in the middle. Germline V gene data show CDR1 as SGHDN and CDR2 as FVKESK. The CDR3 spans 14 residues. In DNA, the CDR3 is TGTGCCAGCAGCCAAGGACCCTTCCAAGAGACCCAGTACTTC. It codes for CASSQGPFQETQYF.

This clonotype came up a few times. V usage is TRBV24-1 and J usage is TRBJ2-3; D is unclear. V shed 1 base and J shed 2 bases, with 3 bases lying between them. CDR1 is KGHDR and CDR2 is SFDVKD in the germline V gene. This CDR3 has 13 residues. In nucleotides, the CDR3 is TGTGCCACCAGTGATTTTGTCACAGATACGCAGTATTTT. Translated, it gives CATSDFVTDTQYF.

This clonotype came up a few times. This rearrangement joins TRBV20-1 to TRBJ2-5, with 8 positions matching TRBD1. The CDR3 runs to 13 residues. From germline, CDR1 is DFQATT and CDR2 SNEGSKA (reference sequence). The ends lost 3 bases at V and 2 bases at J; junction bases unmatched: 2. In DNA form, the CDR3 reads TGCAGTGCTAGCCGGACAGGGCAAGAGACCCAGTACTTC. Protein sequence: CSASRTGQETQYF.

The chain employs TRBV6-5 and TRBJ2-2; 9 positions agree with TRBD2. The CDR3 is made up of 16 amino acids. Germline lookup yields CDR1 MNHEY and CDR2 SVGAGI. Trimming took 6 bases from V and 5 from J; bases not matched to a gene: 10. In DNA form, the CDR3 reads TGTGCCAGCAGACAAGGGGCTAGCGGGGCAACCGGGGAGCTGTTTTTT. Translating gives CASRQGASGATGELFF.

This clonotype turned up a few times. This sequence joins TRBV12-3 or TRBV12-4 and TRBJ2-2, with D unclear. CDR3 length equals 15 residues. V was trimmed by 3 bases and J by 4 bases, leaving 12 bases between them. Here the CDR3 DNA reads TGTGCCAGCAGTTTTTCGGTCAGGTCCACCGGGGAGCTGTTTTTT. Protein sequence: CASSFSVRSTGELFF.

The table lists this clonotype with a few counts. CDR3 in DNA: TGTGCCAGCAGCCCGAGGACAGGACGAGCTTTCTTT. It encodes CASSPRTGRAFF. V usage is TRBV7-8 and J usage is TRBJ1-1; 7 bases align to TRBD1. The germline V gene has CDR1 SGHVS and CDR2 FQNEAQ. There are 12 residues in the CDR3. J was trimmed by 10 bases and V by 5 bases; bases with no gene match: 7.

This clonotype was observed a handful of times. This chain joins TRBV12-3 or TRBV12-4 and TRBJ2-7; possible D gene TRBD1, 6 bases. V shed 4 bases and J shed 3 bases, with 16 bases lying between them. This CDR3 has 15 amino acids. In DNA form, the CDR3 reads TGTGCCAGCAGTTCCTATACAGGGTCTGGCTACGAGCAGTACTTC. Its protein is CASSSYTGSGYEQYF.

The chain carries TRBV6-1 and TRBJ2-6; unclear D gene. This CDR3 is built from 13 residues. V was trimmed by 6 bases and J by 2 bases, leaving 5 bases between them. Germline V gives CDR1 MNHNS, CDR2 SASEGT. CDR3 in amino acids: CASRVAGANVLTF. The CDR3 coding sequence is TGTGCCAGCAGGGTTGCTGGGGCCAACGTCCTGACTTTC.

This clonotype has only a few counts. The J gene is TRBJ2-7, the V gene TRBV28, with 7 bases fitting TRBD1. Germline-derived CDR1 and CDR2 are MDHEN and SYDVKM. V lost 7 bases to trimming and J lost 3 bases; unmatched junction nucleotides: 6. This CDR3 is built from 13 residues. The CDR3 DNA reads TGTGCCAGCAACAGGGGTGGCGGCTACGAGCAGTACTTC. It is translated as CASNRGGGYEQYF.

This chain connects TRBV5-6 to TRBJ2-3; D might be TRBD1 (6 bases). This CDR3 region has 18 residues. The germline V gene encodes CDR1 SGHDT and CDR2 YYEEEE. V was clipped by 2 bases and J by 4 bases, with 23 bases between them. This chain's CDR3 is CASSFFSPATRGADTQYF. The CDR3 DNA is TGTGCCAGCAGCTTTTTTAGCCCCGCGACCAGGGGCGCAGATACGCAGTATTTT.

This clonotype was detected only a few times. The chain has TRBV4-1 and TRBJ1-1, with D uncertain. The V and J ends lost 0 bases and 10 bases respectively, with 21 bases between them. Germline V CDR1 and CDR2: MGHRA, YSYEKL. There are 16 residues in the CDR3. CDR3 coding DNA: TGCGCCAGCAGCCAAGATAACCCCAGGCTGCCCTTCGGAGCTTTCTTT. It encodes CASSQDNPRLPFGAFF.